This T cell receptor (beta chain) derives from a study of blood T cell repertoires in COVID-19. Germline V lookup: CDR1 SQVTM, CDR2 ANQGSEA. This CDR3 has 12 amino acids. V shed 8 bases and J shed 4 bases, with 14 bases lying between them. TCRdb's copy holds only in-frame clones and misses some; the assay was immunoSEQ multiplex PCR. The profile shows over 250,000 clones, around 87% of them singletons. V usage is TRBV29-1 and J usage is TRBJ1-2; the D gene is possibly TRBD1 (6 bases). The TCR sequence derives from a woman younger than 45 who had recovered from COVID-19. Sequenced material: PBMCs or T cells enriched from blood (not recorded which). CDR3 nucleotide sequence: TGCAGCTCACAACAGGGAGCCTATGGCTACACCTTC. Translating it yields CSSQQGAYGYTF.